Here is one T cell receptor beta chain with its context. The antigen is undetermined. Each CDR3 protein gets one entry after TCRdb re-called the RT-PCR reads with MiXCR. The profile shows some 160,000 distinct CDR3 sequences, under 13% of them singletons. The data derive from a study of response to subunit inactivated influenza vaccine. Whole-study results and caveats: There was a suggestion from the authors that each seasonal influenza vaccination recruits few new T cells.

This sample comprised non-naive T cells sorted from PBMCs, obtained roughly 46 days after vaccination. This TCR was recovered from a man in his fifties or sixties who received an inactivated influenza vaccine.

CDR3 bases: TGTGCCAGCAGCCAACAGGGGGGGGACACTGAAGCTTTCTTT. Translating gives CASSQQGGDTEAFF. This chain links TRBV4-2 with TRBJ1-1, with 7 bases fitting TRBD1. V dropped 2 bases and J dropped 3; count of bases not matched to a gene: 3. The CDR3 sequence is 14 residues long. The germline V gene has CDR1 LGHNA and CDR2 YNFKEQ.